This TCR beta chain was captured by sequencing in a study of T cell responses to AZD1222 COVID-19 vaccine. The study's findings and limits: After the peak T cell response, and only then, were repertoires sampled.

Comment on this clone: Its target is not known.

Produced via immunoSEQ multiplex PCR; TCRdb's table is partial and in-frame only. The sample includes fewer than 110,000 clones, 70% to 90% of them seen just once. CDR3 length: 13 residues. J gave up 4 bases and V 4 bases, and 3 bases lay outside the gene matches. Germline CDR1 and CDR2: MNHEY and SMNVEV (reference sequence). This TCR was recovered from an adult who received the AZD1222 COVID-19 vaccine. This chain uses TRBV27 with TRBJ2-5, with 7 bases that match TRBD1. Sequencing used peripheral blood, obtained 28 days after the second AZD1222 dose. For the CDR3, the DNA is TGTGCCAGCAGTTCCAGACAGGGAGAGACCCAGTACTTC. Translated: CASSSRQGETQYF.